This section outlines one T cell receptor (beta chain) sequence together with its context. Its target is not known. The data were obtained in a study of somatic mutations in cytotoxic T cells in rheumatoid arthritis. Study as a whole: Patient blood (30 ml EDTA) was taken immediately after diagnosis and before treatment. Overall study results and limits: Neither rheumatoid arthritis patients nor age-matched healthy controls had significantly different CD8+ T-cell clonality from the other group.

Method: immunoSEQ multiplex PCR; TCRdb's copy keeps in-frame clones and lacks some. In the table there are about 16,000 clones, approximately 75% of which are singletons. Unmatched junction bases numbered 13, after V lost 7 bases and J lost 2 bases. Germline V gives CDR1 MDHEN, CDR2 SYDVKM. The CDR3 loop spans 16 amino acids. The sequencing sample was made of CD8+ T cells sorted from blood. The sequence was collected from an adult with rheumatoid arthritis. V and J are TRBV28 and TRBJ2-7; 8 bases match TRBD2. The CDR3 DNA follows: TGTGCCAGCACTCACACACCCCCCGGGAGGGCCTACGAGCAGTACTTC. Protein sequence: CASTHTPPGRAYEQYF.